The clone carrying this T cell receptor beta chain was counted a few times. CDR1 is SEHNR and CDR2 is FQNEAQ in the germline V gene (reference sequence). The CDR3 is made up of 11 amino acids. V was pared by 4 bases and J by 5 bases, with 5 bases between. It was RNA transcripts that yielded the amplified TCR beta CDR3 regions. The HTBI primer set served for first-round RT-PCR of the TCR CDR3. TCRdb itself ran the multiplex PCR reads through MiXCR, one entry per CDR3 protein. The table records approximately 400,000 distinct CDR3 sequences, roughly 13% of them present only once. The data were taken from a study of T cells in Graves' hyperthyroidism and ophthalmopathy.

This chain connects TRBV7-9 to TRBJ1-2; D is undetermined. What was sequenced was blood. This receptor was taken from a man aged 25-40 years with Graves' hyperthyroidism that later progressed to Graves' ophthalmopathy. The CDR3: CASSWQYGYTF. The CDR3 DNA sequence: TGTGCCAGCAGCTGGCAGTATGGCTACACCTTC.